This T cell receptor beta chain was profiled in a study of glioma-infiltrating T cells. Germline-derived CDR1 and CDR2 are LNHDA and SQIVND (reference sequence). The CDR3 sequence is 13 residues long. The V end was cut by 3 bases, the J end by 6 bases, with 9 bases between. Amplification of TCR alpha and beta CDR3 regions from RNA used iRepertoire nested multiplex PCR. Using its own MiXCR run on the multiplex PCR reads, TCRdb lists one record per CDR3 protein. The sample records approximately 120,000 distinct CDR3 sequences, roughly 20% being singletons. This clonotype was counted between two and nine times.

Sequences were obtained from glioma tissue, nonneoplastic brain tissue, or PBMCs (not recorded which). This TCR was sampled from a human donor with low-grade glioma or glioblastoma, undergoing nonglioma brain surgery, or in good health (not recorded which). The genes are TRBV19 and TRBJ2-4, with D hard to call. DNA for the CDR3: TGTGCCAGTAGTATGGCCGGATTAAACATTCAGTACTTC. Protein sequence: CASSMAGLNIQYF.